Shown below are 32 T cell receptor beta chains from a single sample sequenced in a study of T cells in localized non-small cell lung cancer. Sequencing used immunoSEQ multiplex PCR; TCRdb keeps in-frame clones, though not all of them. The data show over 45,000 clones, approximately 86% seen once. The specimen was PBMCs, collected before any cancer treatment. These receptor sequences come from a female donor with stage II lung adenocarcinoma.

The gene calls are TRBV11-2 and TRBJ2-2; TRBD1 or TRBD2 may be the D gene (5 bases each). Germline V gives CDR1 SGHAT, CDR2 FQNNGV. The V end lost 5 bases, the J end lost 5 bases, and 24 bases lay between the germline ends. The CDR3 is 18 amino acids. The chain's CDR3 is CASSLISPGPRRTGELFF. CDR3 DNA: TGTGCCAGCAGCCTAATATCCCCGGGACCGAGACGGACCGGGGAGCTGTTTTTT.

The chain employs TRBV9 and TRBJ1-2, with D possibly being TRBD1 (5 bases). Germline V gene lookup returns CDR1 SGDLS and CDR2 YYNGEE. This CDR3 has 14 residues. The ends were cut back, 4 bases at V and 8 bases at J, with 18 bases in the middle. CDR3 sequence (DNA): TGTGCCAGCAGCCCTCGAGGAGGGACGGCGGGCTACACCTTC. Translation gives CASSPRGGTAGYTF.

The chain links TRBV30 to TRBJ2-1; D uncertain. Germline V gene data show CDR1 as GTSNPN and CDR2 as SVGIG (reference sequence). This CDR3 spans 11 amino acids. V lost 3 bases, J lost 7 bases, and 7 bases lay in between. This CDR3 reads CAWSPKNEQFF. The CDR3 DNA reads as TGTGCCTGGAGCCCCAAGAATGAGCAGTTCTTC.

This chain links TRBV5-1 with TRBJ2-7; 9 positions agree with TRBD1. The CDR3 has 15 residues. V shed 0 bases and J 1 base; nucleotides not matched to a gene: 2. CDR1 SGHRS and CDR2 YFSETQ come from the germline V gene. The CDR3 DNA sequence: TGCGCCAGCAGCTTGGGCGGGACAGGGTCCTACGAGCAGTACTTC. As protein: CASSLGGTGSYEQYF.

The chain recombines TRBV5-1 with TRBJ1-6; possibly TRBD1 for D (5 bases). V lost 0 bases to trimming and J lost 8 bases, with 12 bases between them. Germline CDR1 SGHRS, CDR2 YFSETQ. The CDR3 covers 15 residues. In DNA form, the CDR3 reads TGCGCCAGCAGCTTGGAATACCGGGGGGATTCACCCCTCCACTTT. It is translated as CASSLEYRGDSPLHF. Full variable domain (remainder filled in from reference TRBV5-1 and TRBJ1-6): KAGVTQTPRYLIKTRGQQVTLSCSPISGHRSVSWYQQTPGQGLQFLFEYFSETQRNKGNFPGRFSGRQFSNSRSEMNVSTLELGDSALYLCASSLEYRGDSPLHFGNGTRLTVT.

The chain combines TRBV7-3 with TRBJ2-7; 8 bases line up with TRBD1. The junction had 10 bases not matched to a gene; V was cut back by 4 bases and J by 5 bases. The CDR3 sequence is 15 residues long. Germline V gene lookup returns CDR1 SGHTA and CDR2 FQGTGA. The CDR3 sequence: CASSSGQGEAHEQYF. DNA of the CDR3: TGTGCCAGCAGCTCCGGACAGGGAGAGGCCCACGAGCAGTACTTC.

Written as DNA, the CDR3 is TGTGCCAGCAGCTTAACAGGAACCCCTTACGAGCAGTACTTC. Residues: CASSLTGTPYEQYF. The chain has TRBV5-4 and TRBJ2-7; D possibly corresponds to TRBD1 (5 bases). Germline CDR1 is SGHNT and CDR2 is YYREEE (reference sequence). This CDR3 is 14 amino acids long. V lost 2 bases to trimming and J lost 4 bases, with 13 bases between them.

The chain joins TRBV2 to TRBJ2-7; tentatively, D is TRBD1 or TRBD2 (6 bases each). CDR3 size: 12 residues. V was shortened by 11 bases and J by 2 bases, with 13 bases between the two germline ends. The germline CDR1 and CDR2 sequences are SNHLY and FYNNEI. The CDR3 region has the DNA TGTGCCTCCCGGGGGCCCCCCTACGAGCAGTACTTC. As protein: CASRGPPYEQYF. The variable domain in full, completed from reference TRBV2 and TRBJ2-7, reads EPEVTQTPSHQVTQMGQEVILRCVPISNHLYFYWYRQILGQKVEFLVSFYNNEISEKSEIFDDQFSVERPDGSNFTLKIRSTKLEDSAMYFCASRGPPYEQYFGPGTRLTVT.

The genes are TRBV29-1 and TRBJ1-2; D may be TRBD1 (5 bases). V was clipped by 3 bases and J by 7 bases, with 9 bases between them. CDR1 and CDR2 (germline): SQVTM, ANQGSEA. This CDR3 contains 11 residues. The CDR3 region is CSVEYGAGYTF. CDR3 coding DNA: TGCAGCGTTGAGTATGGGGCTGGCTACACCTTC.

The gene calls are TRBV15 and TRBJ1-2, with D possibly TRBD1 on 5 matching bases. Germline V gene sequence: CDR1 LNHNV, CDR2 YYDKDF (reference sequence). The CDR3 runs to 14 residues. Between the trimmed V and J ends, which lost 3 bases and 8 bases, there was a span of 16 bases. For the CDR3, the DNA is TGTGCCACCAGCAGGGCTACAGCGGGGGAAGGCTACACCTTC. Amino acid sequence: CATSRATAGEGYTF.

This chain links TRBV5-1 with TRBJ1-6; D gene uncertain. V was pared by 5 bases and J by 8 bases, with 14 bases between. The CDR3 sequence is 14 residues long. Germline values: CDR1 SGHRS, CDR2 YFSETQ. CDR3 residues: CASREAVFDSPLHF. CDR3 DNA sequence: TGCGCCAGCAGGGAAGCGGTATTCGATTCACCCCTCCACTTT.

The genes are TRBV15 and TRBJ2-2, with D tentatively TRBD1 (6 bases). The CDR3 is 16 residues long. Trimming cost V 0 bases and J 5 bases, with 13 bases left between them. Germline V lookup: CDR1 LNHNV, CDR2 YYDKDF (reference sequence). In DNA form, the CDR3 reads TGTGCCACCAGCAGAGACGATAAACAGGGAACCGGGGAGCTGTTTTTT. Translation gives CATSRDDKQGTGELFF.

V and J are TRBV30 and TRBJ2-5; D is undetermined. The germline gives CDR1 GTSNPN, CDR2 SVGIG (reference sequence). This CDR3 is built from 14 residues. Trimming removed 1 base from V and 4 bases from J, with 13 bases in between. The CDR3 region has the DNA TGTGCCTGGAGTGGTCGAGCCTCCGGAGAGACCCAGTACTTC. This gives the protein CAWSGRASGETQYF.

This CDR3 reads CASSESSALYGYTF. The DNA for the CDR3 is TGTGCCAGCAGTGAATCGTCGGCGCTGTATGGCTACACCTTC. This sequence joins TRBV25-1 and TRBJ1-2; no firm D call. Looked up from germline, CDR1 is MGHDK and CDR2 is SYGVNS. The CDR3 is made up of 14 amino acids. Trimming stripped 1 base from V and 5 bases from J, with 11 bases between.

The gene calls are TRBV5-1 and TRBJ1-2; D uncertain. CDR1 is SGHRS, CDR2 YFSETQ, per germline. V gave up 7 bases and J gave up 4 bases, with 20 bases separating them. The CDR3 is 15 amino acids. The CDR3 DNA follows: TGCGCCAGCTACGGCGAGGCCAGCAATTTCTATGGCTACACCTTC. Translation: CASYGEASNFYGYTF. The entire variable domain, with the rest obtained from reference TRBV5-1 and TRBJ1-2, is as follows: KAGVTQTPRYLIKTRGQQVTLSCSPISGHRSVSWYQQTPGQGLQFLFEYFSETQRNKGNFPGRFSGRQFSNSRSEMNVSTLELGDSALYLCASYGEASNFYGYTFGSGTRLTVV.

The CDR3 spells CASSSGGGADTQYF. The CDR3 DNA sequence: TGTGCCAGCAGCTCGGGGGGAGGGGCAGATACGCAGTATTTT. This chain connects TRBV7-9 to TRBJ2-3; 7 bases line up with TRBD2. Germline lookup yields CDR1 SEHNR and CDR2 FQNEAQ (reference sequence). V shed 4 bases, J shed 4 bases, and the junction held 5 bases outside the gene matches. This CDR3 comprises 14 residues.

Only one count was recorded for this clone. The chain is built from TRBV19 and TRBJ1-2, with D hard to call. This CDR3 region has 13 residues. Germline V gene sequence: CDR1 LNHDA, CDR2 SQIVND (reference sequence). Trimming took off 5 bases at V and 8 bases at J, with 15 bases between the two ends. CDR3 in amino acids: CASSQRPGGGYTF. The CDR3 DNA reads TGTGCCAGTAGTCAAAGACCGGGAGGCGGCTACACCTTC.

This chain joins TRBV6-5 and TRBJ1-2, with D tentatively TRBD1 (5 bases). This CDR3 has 15 amino acids. The V gene lost 2 bases and the J gene lost 2 bases, with 12 bases spanning the gap. Germline assignment: CDR1 MNHEY and CDR2 SVGAGI. DNA of the CDR3: TGTGCCAGCAGTTACAACGCAGGGACCAACTATGGCTACACCTTC. Encoded protein: CASSYNAGTNYGYTF.

The chain joins TRBV6-6 to TRBJ1-1; no firm D call. CDR1 is MNHNY and CDR2 is SVGAGI in the germline V gene (reference sequence). The CDR3 totals 13 residues. With 4 bases removed from V and 7 bases from J, the gap between germline ends came to 13 bases. As DNA, the CDR3 is TGTGCCAGCAGTTTAGATACTCAGGTTGAAGCTTTCTTT. Amino acids: CASSLDTQVEAFF.

The chain has TRBV6-6 and TRBJ2-5, with D unclear. Germline V gene lookup returns CDR1 MNHNY and CDR2 SVGAGI (reference sequence). With 0 bases removed from V and 4 bases from J, the gap between germline ends came to 3 bases. CDR3 length equals 12 residues. The CDR3 region is CASSYSTETQYF. The DNA of the CDR3 is TGTGCCAGCAGTTACTCGACAGAGACCCAGTACTTC.

The genes are TRBV29-1 and TRBJ1-1, with a weak D call TRBD1 (5 bases). Germline values: CDR1 SQVTM, CDR2 ANQGSEA. The CDR3 is 13 residues long. Trimming left V 4 bases short and J 2 bases short, with 11 bases between. CDR3: CSVGTTANTEAFF. The CDR3 DNA follows: TGCAGCGTTGGGACGACAGCAAACACTGAAGCTTTCTTT. Full variable domain (missing parts from reference TRBV29-1 and TRBJ1-1): SAVISQKPSRDICQRGTSLTIQCQVDSQVTMMFWYRQQPGQSLTLIATANQGSEATYESGFVIDKFPISRPNLTFSTLTVSNMSPEDSSIYLCSVGTTANTEAFFGQGTRLTVV.

This chain's CDR3 is CASSLEGVGRKLFF. CDR3 nucleotides: TGTGCCAGCAGCTTAGAGGGGGTTGGGAGAAAACTGTTTTTT. V is TRBV7-9 and J is TRBJ1-4, with TRBD1 as a possible D gene (6 bases). V was trimmed by 1 base and J by 10 bases, leaving 13 bases between them. The CDR3 loop spans 14 amino acids. The germline CDR1 and CDR2 sequences are SEHNR and FQNEAQ (reference sequence).

CDR3 region: CASSRDPAYGYTF. The DNA of the CDR3 is TGTGCCAGCAGCCGAGATCCTGCCTATGGCTACACCTTC. The V and J genes are TRBV7-3 and TRBJ1-2; D is unclear. CDR1 is SGHTA and CDR2 is FQGTGA in the germline V gene. The CDR3 loop spans 13 amino acids. V dropped 5 bases and J dropped 4 bases, with 11 bases sitting between them. The full variable domain, with the rest looked up from reference TRBV7-3 and TRBJ1-2, is GAGVSQTPSNKVTEKGKYVELRCDPISGHTALYWYRQSLGQGPEFLIYFQGTGAADDSGLPNDRFFAVRPEGSVSTLKIQRTERGDSAVYLCASSRDPAYGYTFGSGTRLTVV.

The chain has TRBV5-1 and TRBJ2-3; TRBD1 aligns across 10 bases. Germline V gene sequence: CDR1 SGHRS, CDR2 YFSETQ. The CDR3 length is 16 residues. V was clipped by 3 bases and J by 4 bases; unmatched bases: 8. In nucleotides, the CDR3 is TGCGCCAGCAGCTGGACCGGGACAGGGGATGCAGATACGCAGTATTTT. As protein: CASSWTGTGDADTQYF.

The rearrangement uses TRBV5-5 and TRBJ1-2, with D unresolved. Trimming left V 0 bases short and J 8 bases short, with 11 bases between. Germline V lookup: CDR1 SGHKS, CDR2 YYEKEE (reference sequence). CDR3 size: 13 residues. This CDR3 is CASSLAYDGGYTF. The CDR3 DNA reads TGTGCCAGCAGCTTGGCCTACGATGGGGGCTACACCTTC.

The chain joins TRBV4-2 to TRBJ1-5, with D maybe TRBD1 (6 bases). This CDR3 region has 14 residues. Germline V gene lookup returns CDR1 LGHNA and CDR2 YNFKEQ. Trimming removed 2 bases at V and 5 bases at J, with 10 bases between. The CDR3 nucleotides are TGTGCCAGCAGCCAAAGACAGGTGGATCAGCCCCAGCATTTT. The encoded protein is CASSQRQVDQPQHF.

The V and J genes are TRBV2 and TRBJ1-2; TRBD1 is a possible D gene (5 bases). Trimming cost V 1 base and J 7 bases, with 10 bases left between them. CDR1 and CDR2 (germline): SNHLY, FYNNEI. The CDR3 consists of 13 residues. DNA of the CDR3: TGTGCCAGCAGTGAAGATTGGGGCAGTGGCTACACCTTC. Its protein product is CASSEDWGSGYTF.

The CDR3 DNA reads as TGTGCCAGCAGTTTTGACAGGGTATATAATTCACCCCTCCACTTT. Translation gives CASSFDRVYNSPLHF. The rearrangement links TRBV28 to TRBJ1-6, with 7 bases identical to TRBD1. Germline CDR1 is MDHEN and CDR2 is SYDVKM. The CDR3 covers 15 residues. J was trimmed by 4 bases and V by 3 bases; bases with no gene match: 3.

The chain joins TRBV5-5 to TRBJ2-1; D is unclear. The V gene's germline CDR1 is SGHKS and CDR2 YYEKEE (reference sequence). CDR3 length equals 15 residues. V shed 0 bases and J shed 2 bases, with 9 bases lying between them. The CDR3 DNA sequence: TGTGCCAGCAGCTTGGAGGCTTCTACCTACAATGAGCAGTTCTTC. Translated: CASSLEASTYNEQFF.

The rearrangement uses TRBV11-2 and TRBJ2-5; the match to TRBD1 covers 7 bases. Trimming removed 4 bases from V and 2 bases from J; junction bases left unmatched: 4. This CDR3 comprises 14 residues. Germline assignment: CDR1 SGHAT and CDR2 FQNNGV. This CDR3 is CASSSNRGQETQYF. The CDR3 nucleotides read TGTGCCAGCAGCTCCAACAGGGGACAAGAGACCCAGTACTTC.

The V call is TRBV19, the J call TRBJ1-1, with TRBD1 matching over 7 bases. Germline loops: CDR1 LNHDA, CDR2 SQIVND (reference sequence). The CDR3 covers 13 residues. Trimming removed 2 bases from V and 7 bases from J; junction bases left unmatched: 4. Written as DNA, the CDR3 is TGTGCCAGTAGTATAACAGGGGCCGGTGAAGCTTTCTTT. It yields the protein CASSITGAGEAFF.

This clone was detected once. V and J are TRBV5-1 and TRBJ2-1; TRBD2 matches at 13 bases. The CDR3 contains 19 residues. Looked up from germline, CDR1 is SGHRS and CDR2 is YFSETQ. V was pared by 5 bases and J by 1 base, with 12 bases of the junction left unmatched. CDR3 loop: CASSPGAGLAGKSYNEQFF. CDR3 sequence (DNA): TGCGCCAGCAGTCCCGGGGCGGGACTAGCGGGGAAATCCTACAATGAGCAGTTCTTC. The full variable domain, completed using reference TRBV5-1 and TRBJ2-1, is KAGVTQTPRYLIKTRGQQVTLSCSPISGHRSVSWYQQTPGQGLQFLFEYFSETQRNKGNFPGRFSGRQFSNSRSEMNVSTLELGDSALYLCASSPGAGLAGKSYNEQFFGPGTRLTVL.